These T cell receptor beta chains were read from a single sample in a study of T-cell reconstitution after alpha-beta-depleted transplantation in children. TCRdb analysed the PCR reads with MiXCR anew, one entry per CDR3 protein. The data contain 98,000 or so distinct CDR3 sequences, around 6.4% of them seen just once; the ten biggest clones take up roughly 20%. The specimen comprised PBMCs, mostly from graft donor cells, sampled 360 days after TCRalphabeta/CD19-depleted stem cell transplant. Receptors were obtained from a male patient between 2 and 10 years old who had a stem cell transplant for acute lymphoblastic leukemia, so the T cells may come from the graft donor. CDR3s include the opening cysteine and the closing phenylalanine or tryptophan. A D gene is named only where the DNA matches it firmly. Clone size appears in some rows only: once, few, many, or a class for an expanded clone.

TRBJ2-5 | many | TRBD2 | TRBV7-9 | CASIGLAGVGETQYF | TGTGCCAGCATCGGACTAGCCGGAGTCGGGGAGACCCAGTACTTC
TRBJ1-4 | many | - | TRBV15 | CATSTSEAEKLFF | TGTGCCACCAGCACCTCCGAGGCTGAAAAACTGTTTTTT
TRBJ2-5 | many | TRBD2 | TRBV20-1 | CSARGTSLSETQYF | TGCAGTGCTAGGGGGACTAGTCTTTCCGAGACCCAGTACTTC
TRBJ2-2 | - | - | TRBV6-1 | CASSESHGLGELFF | TGTGCCAGCAGTGAATCTCACGGCCTCGGGGAGCTGTTTTTT
TRBJ2-7 | few | TRBD2 | TRBV28 | CASSDALAGSYEQYF | TGTGCCAGCAGTGACGCACTAGCGGGATCCTACGAGCAGTACTTC
TRBJ1-1 | many | TRBD1 | TRBV25-1 | CASSDPGTGLMNTEAFF | TGTGCCAGCAGTGACCCAGGGACAGGTCTCATGAACACTGAAGCTTTCTTT
TRBJ2-2 | many | - | TRBV10-3 | CAIKGGGQNTGELFF | TGTGCCATCAAGGGCGGGGGCCAGAACACCGGGGAGCTGTTTTTT
TRBJ2-7 | few | TRBD1 | TRBV7-8 | CASSRPTGTAIYEQYF | TGTGCCAGCAGCCGACCGACCGGGACAGCCATCTACGAGCAGTACTTC
TRBJ2-2 | many | TRBD2 | TRBV13 | CASSPSVQGLAGEEAGELFF | TGTGCCAGCAGCCCTAGCGTACAGGGTCTAGCGGGAGAAGAGGCCGGGGAGCTGTTTTTT
TRBJ1-6 | - | - | TRBV25-1 | CASLGGQRSPLHF | TGTGCCAGCCTGGGGGGACAAAGGTCACCCCTCCACTTT
TRBJ1-5 | few | - | TRBV9 | CASSVGLGSNQPQHF | TGTGCCAGCAGCGTAGGCCTAGGTTCCAATCAGCCCCAGCATTTT
TRBJ2-5 | - | - | TRBV6-2/TRBV6-3 | CASSSMGTQYF | TGTGCCAGCAGCAGCATGGGGACCCAGTACTTC
TRBJ1-5 | many | - | TRBV7-9 | CASSGSNQPQHF | TGTGCCAGCAGCGGTAGCAATCAGCCCCAGCATTTT
TRBJ2-7 | many | - | TRBV11-1 | CASSRDLSYEQYF | TGTGCCAGCAGCCGGGACCTTTCCTACGAGCAGTACTTC
TRBJ2-7 | many | - | TRBV5-4 | CASSLERSAPYEQYF | TGTGCCAGCAGCTTGGAACGCAGTGCCCCCTACGAGCAGTACTTC
TRBJ2-3 | many | - | TRBV2 | CASPGAFTDTQYF | TGTGCCAGCCCAGGGGCCTTTACAGATACGCAGTATTTT
TRBJ2-5 | many | TRBD1 | TRBV20-1 | CKGTGKKTQYF | TGCAAAGGGACAGGGAAAAAGACCCAGTACTTC
TRBJ2-3 | few | TRBD1 | TRBV7-9 | CASRPGQGEYLRDTQYF | TGTGCCAGCAGACCGGGACAGGGAGAATATTTGAGGGATACGCAGTATTTT
TRBJ1-1 | few | - | TRBV28 | CASSSLSPEAFF | TGTGCCAGCAGTTCCCTATCCCCTGAAGCTTTCTTT
TRBJ2-4 | few | TRBD2 | TRBV9 | CASSTDGGGHIQYF | TGTGCCAGCAGCACCGACGGGGGGGGACACATTCAGTACTTC
TRBJ2-7 | many | - | TRBV4-3 | CASSLSAGGIGYEQYF | TGCGCCAGCAGCCTTAGCGCCGGGGGCATAGGATACGAGCAGTACTTC
TRBJ2-5 | many | - | TRBV15 | CATSRGAGSLQETQYF | TGTGCCACCAGCAGGGGTGCAGGTTCGCTCCAAGAGACCCAGTACTTC
TRBJ2-7 | many | - | TRBV27 | CASSLAGTSPYEQYF | TGTGCCAGCAGTTTAGCCGGGACCTCGCCCTACGAGCAGTACTTC
TRBJ2-7 | many | - | TRBV2 | CASSEYKRYEQYF | TGTGCCAGCAGTGAGTACAAGAGATACGAGCAGTACTTC
TRBJ2-2 | many | TRBD2 | TRBV12-3/TRBV12-4 | CASSGLAEPSGELFF | TGTGCCAGCAGTGGACTAGCGGAGCCCTCTGGGGAGCTGTTTTTT
TRBJ1-1 | many | - | TRBV28 | CASGHPNTEAFF | TGTGCCTCGGGACACCCGAACACTGAAGCTTTCTTT
TRBJ2-1 | many | TRBD2 | TRBV7-9 | CASSLGFSGSLHEQFF | TGTGCCAGCAGCTTAGGATTTAGCGGGAGTTTACATGAGCAGTTCTTC
TRBJ2-7 | many | - | TRBV3-1 | CASSQVPRSNEQYF | TGTGCCAGCAGCCAAGTCCCTCGAAGCAACGAGCAGTACTTC
TRBJ2-1 | many | - | TRBV29-1 | CSVGAGASYNEQFF | TGCAGCGTTGGGGCGGGTGCCTCCTACAATGAGCAGTTCTTC
TRBJ2-7 | - | - | TRBV4-2 | CASSHQGGDSYEQYF | TGTGCCAGCAGCCACCAAGGAGGGGACTCCTACGAGCAGTACTTC
TRBJ2-7 | many | TRBD1 | TRBV4-3 | CASSQGQGATYEQYF | TGCGCCAGCAGCCAAGGACAGGGGGCGACGTACGAGCAGTACTTC
TRBJ2-3 | many | TRBD2 | TRBV7-9 | CASTLGLEGTDTQYF | TGTGCCAGCACCCTGGGACTAGAGGGCACAGATACGCAGTATTTT
TRBJ1-2 | many | - | TRBV4-3 | CASSQDLGPYGYTF | TGCGCCAGCAGCCAAGATCTCGGACCATATGGCTACACCTTC
TRBJ1-5 | many | - | TRBV6-5 | CASTPKGIGQPQHF | TGTGCCAGCACCCCGAAGGGGATCGGTCAGCCCCAGCATTTT
TRBJ1-1 | many | TRBD1 | TRBV20-1 | CSARGTGGNTEAFF | TGCAGTGCTAGAGGGACAGGGGGGAACACTGAAGCCTTCTTT
TRBJ2-1 | many | TRBD2 | TRBV5-6 | CASSRTSISSSYNEQFF | TGTGCCAGCAGCCGGACTAGCATTTCGAGCTCCTACAATGAGCAGTTCTTC
TRBJ2-3 | few | - | TRBV6-1 | CASSPGFSDTQYF | TGTGCCAGCAGCCCAGGGTTTTCAGATACGCAGTATTTT
TRBJ2-1 | - | TRBD2 | TRBV3-1 | CATCQHIPSGGTYNEQFF | TGTGCCACCTGCCAACATATCCCTAGCGGGGGGACCTACAATGAGCAGTTCTTC
TRBJ2-7 | many | TRBD1 | TRBV5-1 | CASRLGDRGSYEQYF | TGCGCCAGCAGGTTGGGCGACAGGGGCTCCTACGAGCAGTACTTC
TRBJ2-1 | - | - | TRBV7-2 | CASSLPPGNEQFF | TGTGCCAGCAGCCTCCCACCTGGGAATGAGCAGTTCTTC
TRBJ2-7 | many | - | TRBV6-1 | CASSGRDRKGAGGYEQYF | TGTGCCAGCAGTGGACGGGACAGGAAAGGAGCGGGGGGCTACGAGCAGTACTTC
TRBJ2-1 | many | - | TRBV5-1 | CASSLPPSNEQFF | TGCGCCAGCAGCTTGCCGCCTTCCAATGAGCAGTTCTTC